These 20 T cell receptor beta chains originate from one sample sequenced in a study of naive and memory T cell subsets. The library had UMIs added by 3' ligation of an oligonucleotide to TCR cDNA. Ligated cDNA underwent four rounds of PCR with nested alpha and beta constant region primers and SP2. TCRdb re-derived calls from the 5' RACE reads in MiXCR, one entry per CDR3 protein. The sample has 50,000 to 60,000 distinct CDR3 sequences, more than 7.5% seen once. These receptors came from a female donor in good health.

This clonotype was found a few times. The chain employs TRBV3-1 and TRBJ2-3; 12 bases line up with TRBD2. CDR3 length: 18 amino acids. V dropped 4 bases and J dropped 0; count of bases not matched to a gene: 8. The germline V gene encodes CDR1 LGHDT and CDR2 YNNKEL (reference sequence). The CDR3 DNA sequence: TGTGCCAGCAGCCGCGATCACGGACTAGCGGGGAGCACAGATACGCAGTATTTT. Its protein product is CASSRDHGLAGSTDTQYF.

The table lists this clonotype with a few counts. This chain uses TRBV7-9 with TRBJ2-5; D uncertain. The germline V gene encodes CDR1 SEHNR and CDR2 FQNEAQ (reference sequence). This CDR3 has 13 residues. Trimming took 5 bases from V and 3 from J, leaving 10 bases between them. Here the CDR3 DNA reads TGTGCCAGCAGCCAAGTACGGGAAGAGACCCAGTACTTC. Protein sequence: CASSQVREETQYF.

This clonotype was recorded many times. V and J are TRBV5-1 and TRBJ1-5; TRBD1 aligns across 9 bases. CDR3 length equals 14 residues. The V and J ends lost 4 bases and 2 bases, in that order; junction bases with no gene match: 1. Germline CDR1 reads SGHRS; CDR2 reads YFSETQ. This CDR3 is CASSRTGGNQPQHF. The CDR3 DNA reads TGCGCCAGCAGCCGGACAGGGGGCAATCAGCCCCAGCATTTT.

Only a few counts were recorded for this clonotype. The chain carries TRBV2 and TRBJ1-5; D may be TRBD1 (6 bases). The germline V and J ends were trimmed by 8 bases and 6 bases, with 14 bases remaining between them. Germline CDR1 SNHLY, CDR2 FYNNEI. This CDR3 has 13 residues. CDR3 residues: CASQTGRRQPQHF. The CDR3 nucleotides read TGTGCCAGCCAGACAGGACGACGTCAGCCCCAGCATTTT.

This clonotype appeared many times. This chain uses TRBV4-1 with TRBJ1-5; D unresolved. This CDR3 spans 15 amino acids. Trimming took 0 bases from V and 0 from J, leaving 6 bases between them. CDR1 and CDR2 from the germline V gene are MGHRA and YSYEKL. CDR3 sequence: CASSQDLDSNQPQHF. For the CDR3, the DNA is TGCGCCAGCAGCCAAGATCTTGATAGCAATCAGCCCCAGCATTTT.

The CDR3 DNA reads as TGTGCCAGCAGCGTGGGCGGGGGTCGGTCAGCAGATACGCAGTATTTT. Protein sequence: CASSVGGGRSADTQYF. The chain recombines TRBV9 with TRBJ2-3; 7 bases are a match to TRBD2. The J segment lost 4 bases and the V segment lost 2 bases, leaving 10 bases of the junction unmatched. The CDR3 spans 16 residues. From germline, CDR1 is SGDLS and CDR2 YYNGEE.

This clonotype has at least ten counts. The CDR3 loop is CASSPGTTSTDTQYF. The CDR3 bases are TGTGCCAGCTCACCTGGGACGACGAGCACAGATACGCAGTATTTT. This rearrangement joins TRBV18 to TRBJ2-3; either TRBD1 or TRBD2 may fit D (5 bases each). Looked up from germline, CDR1 is KGHSH and CDR2 is LQKENI. The CDR3 extends over 15 amino acids. With 3 bases removed from V and 0 bases from J, the gap between germline ends came to 10 bases. Full variable domain (rest looked up from reference TRBV18 and TRBJ2-3): NAGVMQNPRHLVRRRGQEARLRCSPMKGHSHVYWYRQLPEEGLKFMVYLQKENIIDESGMPKERFSAEFPKEGPSILRIQQVVRGDSAAYFCASSPGTTSTDTQYFGPGTRLTVL.

This clonotype came up a few times. The rearrangement uses TRBV5-5 and TRBJ2-1, with D uncertain. V lost 2 bases to trimming and J lost 7 bases, with 13 bases between them. The germline V gene encodes CDR1 SGHKS and CDR2 YYEKEE (reference sequence). This CDR3 spans 14 amino acids. CDR3 sequence: CASSFVLGVNEQFF. CDR3 coding DNA: TGTGCCAGCAGCTTCGTCCTTGGGGTAAATGAGCAGTTCTTC.

The sample holds many counts of this clonotype. This rearrangement joins TRBV7-8 to TRBJ2-3, with D hard to call. The CDR3 totals 12 residues. V was trimmed by 3 bases and J by 1 base, leaving 2 bases between them. The V gene's germline CDR1 is SGHVS and CDR2 FQNEAQ. The CDR3: CASSFRTDTQYF. The CDR3 DNA reads TGTGCCAGCAGCTTCCGCACAGATACGCAGTATTTT. The full variable domain, completed using reference TRBV7-8 and TRBJ2-3, is GAGVSQSPRYKVAKRGQDVALRCDPISGHVSLFWYQQALGQGPEFLTYFQNEAQLDKSGLPSDRFFAERPEGSVSTLKIQRTQQEDSAVYLCASSFRTDTQYFGPGTRLTVL.

The V gene is TRBV6-6, the J gene TRBJ2-7; the match to TRBD1 covers 7 bases. V shed 0 bases, J shed 2 bases, and the junction held 7 bases outside the gene matches. CDR3 length: 16 amino acids. In germline, CDR1 is MNHNY, CDR2 SVGAGI (reference sequence). CDR3 protein: CASSYSGTDITYEQYF. The CDR3 DNA sequence: TGTGCCAGCAGTTACTCTGGGACAGACATTACCTACGAGCAGTACTTC.

This clonotype was detected many times. The CDR3 here is CASSYGEGREKLFF. In nucleotides, the CDR3 is TGTGCCAGCAGTTACGGGGAAGGAAGGGAAAAACTGTTTTTT. The chain carries TRBV28 and TRBJ1-4; D unclear. Trimming pared 4 bases from V and 8 bases from J, leaving 14 bases between. The V gene's germline CDR1 is MDHEN and CDR2 SYDVKM. This CDR3 is built from 14 residues.

This clonotype appeared a single time. The rearrangement links TRBV28 to TRBJ2-2; D remains unclear. The V and J ends lost 4 bases and 4 bases respectively, with 13 bases between them. CDR1 is MDHEN, CDR2 SYDVKM, per germline. The CDR3 runs 15 residues. In nucleotides, the CDR3 is TGTGCCAGCAGTTCGCCGGGCGCCAGCACCGGGGAGCTGTTTTTT. Its protein is CASSSPGASTGELFF.

This clonotype was seen a few times. The chain carries TRBV6-2 or TRBV6-3 and TRBJ2-7, with D maybe TRBD2 (5 bases). This CDR3 is 14 amino acids long. V was trimmed by 2 bases and J by 6 bases, leaving 14 bases between them. The V gene's germline CDR1 is MNHEY and CDR2 SVGEGT. The CDR3 DNA reads TGTGCCAGCAGTTACCGGAACACTCGGGGCGAGCAGTACTTC. It encodes CASSYRNTRGEQYF.

This chain links TRBV7-2 with TRBJ2-3, with 11 bases aligning to TRBD2. Per the germline V gene, CDR1 is SGHTA and CDR2 is FQGNSA. V lost 8 bases, J lost 6 bases, and 7 bases stayed unmatched. This CDR3 has 14 residues. As DNA, the CDR3 is TGTGCCAGCCTTGGGATAGCGGGGGGGGATACGCAGTATTTT. Translation: CASLGIAGGDTQYF.

This clonotype was counted ten times or more. This sequence joins TRBV29-1 and TRBJ1-2; a weak D match, TRBD1 (6 bases). The V end lost 8 bases, the J end lost 7 bases, and 11 bases lay between the germline ends. The CDR3 totals 10 residues. CDR1 SQVTM and CDR2 ANQGSEA come from the germline V gene. CDR3 amino acids: CSSGESGYTF. In nucleotides, the CDR3 is TGCAGCTCAGGGGAGTCTGGCTACACCTTC.

The chain has TRBV7-2 and TRBJ2-5; the match to TRBD2 covers 9 bases. Trimming at V came to 2 bases and at J to 1 base, leaving 5 bases not matched to a gene. Germline CDR1 and CDR2: SGHTA and FQGNSA. The CDR3 totals 16 residues. The CDR3 nucleotides are TGTGCCAGCAGCTTACTCCATAGCGGGGGCCAAGAGACCCAGTACTTC. Protein product: CASSLLHSGGQETQYF.

This clonotype has at least ten counts. The gene calls are TRBV7-2 and TRBJ1-3; weak D call: TRBD1 (6 bases). Deletions cut 5 bases from V and 0 bases from J, with 29 bases between. The CDR3 covers 21 residues. CDR1 and CDR2 from the germline V gene are SGHTA and FQGNSA. CDR3 bases: TGTGCCAGCAGCCTAAGAAACCGACAGGTGAAAACAGACTCCTCTGGAAACACCATATATTTT. Its protein is CASSLRNRQVKTDSSGNTIYF.

This clonotype occurred a few times. V is TRBV29-1 and J is TRBJ2-7; D may correspond to TRBD1 or TRBD2 (6 bases each). Germline values: CDR1 SQVTM, CDR2 ANQGSEA. Trimming pared 4 bases from V and 7 bases from J, leaving 20 bases between. The CDR3 covers 14 residues. CDR3 nucleotide sequence: TGCAGCGTTGTGTCGGGGGCAACATCGGGGGAGCAGTACTTC. This gives the protein CSVVSGATSGEQYF.

This clonotype was counted ten times or more. The genes are TRBV3-1 and TRBJ1-2; D uncertain. The V end lost 4 bases, the J end lost 0 bases, and 9 bases lay between the germline ends. The CDR3 length is 14 residues. CDR1 is LGHDT, CDR2 YNNKEL, per germline (reference sequence). CDR3 coding DNA: TGTGCCAGCAGCCCGGGGTCCGCTAACTATGGCTACACCTTC. Translation: CASSPGSANYGYTF. The whole variable domain, remainder taken from reference TRBV3-1 and TRBJ1-2, is DTAVSQTPKYLVTQMGNDKSIKCEQNLGHDTMYWYKQDSKKFLKIMFSYNNKELIINETVPNRFSPKSPDKAHLNLHINSLELGDSAVYFCASSPGSANYGYTFGSGTRLTVV.

This clonotype was seen at least ten times. V and J are TRBV6-2 or TRBV6-3 and TRBJ2-2, with no clear D. V was shortened by 2 bases and J by 8 bases, with 6 bases between the two germline ends. This CDR3 spans 12 amino acids. Germline V gene sequence: CDR1 MNHEY, CDR2 SVGEGT. CDR3 loop: CASSYKAGELFF. CDR3 in DNA: TGTGCCAGCAGTTACAAGGCTGGGGAGCTGTTTTTT.